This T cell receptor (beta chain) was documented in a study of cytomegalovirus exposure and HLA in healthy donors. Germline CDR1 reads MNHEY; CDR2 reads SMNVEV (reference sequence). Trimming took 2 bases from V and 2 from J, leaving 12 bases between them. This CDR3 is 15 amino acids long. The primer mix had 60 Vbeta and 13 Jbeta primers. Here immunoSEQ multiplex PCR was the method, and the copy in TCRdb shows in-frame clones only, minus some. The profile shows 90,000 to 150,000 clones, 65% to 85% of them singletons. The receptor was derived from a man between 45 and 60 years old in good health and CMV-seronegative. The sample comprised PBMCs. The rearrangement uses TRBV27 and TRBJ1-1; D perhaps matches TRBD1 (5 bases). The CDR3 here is CASSLGAGINTEAFF. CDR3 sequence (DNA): TGTGCCAGCAGTTTAGGGGCAGGGATAAACACTGAAGCTTTCTTT.